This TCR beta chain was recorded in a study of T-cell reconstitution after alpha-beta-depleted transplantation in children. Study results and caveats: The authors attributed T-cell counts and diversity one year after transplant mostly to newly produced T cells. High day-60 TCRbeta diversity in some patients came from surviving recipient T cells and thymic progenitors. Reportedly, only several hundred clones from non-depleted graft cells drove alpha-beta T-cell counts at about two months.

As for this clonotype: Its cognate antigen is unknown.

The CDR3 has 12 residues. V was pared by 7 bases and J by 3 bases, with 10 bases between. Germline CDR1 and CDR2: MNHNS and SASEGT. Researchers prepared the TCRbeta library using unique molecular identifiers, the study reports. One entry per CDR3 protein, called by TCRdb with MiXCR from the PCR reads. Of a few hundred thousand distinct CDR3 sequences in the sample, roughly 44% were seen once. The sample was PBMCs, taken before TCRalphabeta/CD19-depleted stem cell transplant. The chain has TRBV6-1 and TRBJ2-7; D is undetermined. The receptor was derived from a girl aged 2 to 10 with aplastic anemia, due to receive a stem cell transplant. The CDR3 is CASTRNFYEQYF. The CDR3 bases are TGTGCCAGCACCCGCAATTTCTACGAGCAGTACTTC.